The 10 T cell receptor beta chains in this list originate from one sample, sequenced in a study of blood T cell repertoires in COVID-19 (dated by TCRdb to the early 2020s). Library construction relied on the immunoSEQ multiplex PCR assay. Entries here come from immuneACCESS through TCRdb and include only in-frame sequences with V and J called. Some clones fail to appear in such tables; in the studies checked, an unresolved V gene covers under half of the shortfall, and the cause of the remainder is unknown. The sample records tens of thousands of clones, 85% of which are singletons. Roughly 5.3% of the sample comes from the top ten. Sequenced sample: peripheral blood. These receptors were obtained from a man between 45 and 60 years old with active COVID-19.

This chain links TRBV4-2 with TRBJ2-3; 7 nucleotides match TRBD2. The length of the CDR3 is 15 residues. From germline, CDR1 is LGHNA and CDR2 YNFKEQ. V lost 5 bases to trimming and J lost 7 bases; unmatched junction nucleotides: 12. CDR3 sequence: CASSWGAGEGYTQYF. As DNA, the CDR3 is TGTGCCAGCAGCTGGGGTGCGGGAGAGGGATATACGCAGTATTTT.

This sequence joins TRBV5-1 and TRBJ1-1; D not resolved. V gave up 2 bases and J gave up 0 bases, with 14 bases separating them. The length of the CDR3 is 16 residues. Germline V gene lookup returns CDR1 SGHRS and CDR2 YFSETQ. CDR3 sequence: CASSFSLLRLNTEAFF. The CDR3 region has the DNA TGCGCCAGCAGCTTCTCGCTTTTGCGCCTGAACACTGAAGCTTTCTTT.

V and J are TRBV6-2 or TRBV6-3 and TRBJ2-7; tentative D call: TRBD2 (5 bases). The CDR3 extends over 17 amino acids. Germline loops: CDR1 MNHEY, CDR2 SVGEGT. The V end was cut by 0 bases, the J end by 5 bases, with 20 bases between. The CDR3 protein is CASSYSTVREISHEQYF. CDR3 DNA sequence: TGTGCCAGCAGTTACTCTACCGTCCGGGAAATTTCCCACGAGCAGTACTTC.

This clone was seen a single time. J is TRBJ1-1 and V is TRBV7-2; tentatively, D is TRBD1 (5 bases). CDR3 length equals 15 residues. V was shortened by 5 bases and J by 1 base, with 14 bases between the two germline ends. Germline loops: CDR1 SGHTA, CDR2 FQGNSA. For the CDR3, the DNA is TGTGCCAGCAGCAAGACAGTGAACACGAACACTGAAGCTTTCTTT. Amino acid sequence: CASSKTVNTNTEAFF.

This clone was observed a handful of times. J is TRBJ1-2 and V is TRBV6-5; D gene unclear. CDR3 size: 12 residues. V dropped 6 bases and J dropped 7 bases, with 12 bases sitting between them. Per the germline V gene, CDR1 is MNHEY and CDR2 is SVGAGI. The CDR3 loop reads CASSPRGSGYTF. DNA for the CDR3: TGTGCCAGCAGCCCCCGGGGATCTGGCTACACCTTC.

The chain carries TRBV19 and TRBJ2-5, with 9 bases matching TRBD1. CDR1 is LNHDA, CDR2 SQIVND, per germline (reference sequence). Germline trimming cut 5 bases from V and 4 bases from J; bases unmatched to any gene: 5. The CDR3 has 14 amino acids. CDR3 sequence: CASSSGTGTETQYF. In DNA, the CDR3 is TGTGCCAGTAGTTCAGGGACAGGGACAGAGACCCAGTACTTC.

This chain joins TRBV7-8 and TRBJ1-5; the D is unclear. Germline V gene data show CDR1 as SGHVS and CDR2 as FQNEAQ. V was trimmed by 3 bases and J by 4 bases, leaving 7 bases between them. CDR3 size: 13 residues. Here the CDR3 DNA reads TGTGCCAGCAGCTTGAGCGCAAATCAGCCCCAGCATTTT. Protein product: CASSLSANQPQHF. Full variable domain (missing parts from reference TRBV7-8 and TRBJ1-5): GAGVSQSPRYKVAKRGQDVALRCDPISGHVSLFWYQQALGQGPEFLTYFQNEAQLDKSGLPSDRFFAERPEGSVSTLKIQRTQQEDSAVYLCASSLSANQPQHFGDGTRLSIL.

V is TRBV27 and J is TRBJ2-7; D is undetermined. CDR3 length equals 15 residues. Looked up from germline, CDR1 is MNHEY and CDR2 is SMNVEV (reference sequence). Trimming removed 2 bases from V and 3 bases from J, with 14 bases in between. DNA of the CDR3: TGTGCCAGCAGTTTAACATTGGCTGGCCTCTACGAGCAGTACTTC. Its protein is CASSLTLAGLYEQYF.

The genes are TRBV28 and TRBJ1-4; D is uncertain. The germline gives CDR1 MDHEN, CDR2 SYDVKM. Trimming left V 1 base short and J 2 bases short, with 8 bases between. CDR3 length: 15 amino acids. CDR3 bases: TGTGCCAGCAGTTTATCCCCCTCCACTAATGAAAAACTGTTTTTT. It is translated as CASSLSPSTNEKLFF.

The rearrangement links TRBV30 to TRBJ1-5; no firm D call. V was trimmed by 5 bases and J by 1 base, leaving 12 bases between them. Per the germline V gene, CDR1 is GTSNPN and CDR2 is SVGIG (reference sequence). The CDR3 has 14 amino acids. In nucleotides, the CDR3 is TGTGCCTGGCGAGGGCCGGGGAGCAATCAGCCCCAGCATTTT. Residues: CAWRGPGSNQPQHF.